The 10 T cell receptor beta chains reported below all come from one sample, sequenced in a study of T-cell reconstitution after alpha-beta-depleted transplantation in children. Unique molecular identifiers tagged the TCRbeta library. TCRdb independently ran MiXCR on the PCR reads; one entry per CDR3 protein. The sample records about 900,000 distinct CDR3 sequences, about 31% being singletons. The specimen was PBMCs, mostly from graft donor cells, collected 360 days after TCRalphabeta/CD19-depleted stem cell transplant. These receptors were obtained from a boy under three years old who had a stem cell transplant for SCID, so the T cells may come from the graft donor.

Comments on this clonotype: The junction departs from the called germline gene at one end, perhaps through a read error. This rearrangement joins TRBV4-1 to TRBJ2-3; no reliable D call. The CDR3 length is 17 residues. Germline V gene lookup returns CDR1 MGHRA and CDR2 YSYEKL. The CDR3 DNA is TGTGCCAGCAGCTTTGGGCACAACTACGGTAGCACAGATACGCAGTATTTT. This translates into CASSFGHNYGSTDTQYF.

The chain has TRBV20-1 and TRBJ2-3; TRBD2 agrees at 8 bases. V shed 5 bases and J 4 bases; nucleotides not matched to a gene: 14. Germline V gene lookup returns CDR1 DFQATT and CDR2 SNEGSKA (reference sequence). The CDR3 has 16 residues. The CDR3 sequence is CSAPIYRGGHPDTQYF. CDR3 DNA: TGCAGTGCTCCAATTTATCGGGGGGGCCACCCAGATACGCAGTATTTT.

The chain joins TRBV4-2 to TRBJ1-5; D is uncertain. The germline V and J ends were trimmed by 0 bases and 2 bases, with 5 bases remaining between them. CDR1 is LGHNA, CDR2 YNFKEQ, per germline. This CDR3 comprises 14 residues. The CDR3 loop reads CASSQDWGNQPQHF. The CDR3 bases are TGTGCCAGCAGCCAAGATTGGGGCAATCAGCCCCAGCATTTT.

CDR3 residues: CASSLDRGRGSYEQYF. The CDR3 region has the DNA TGCGCCAGCAGCTTGGATCGGGGTAGGGGATCCTACGAGCAGTACTTC. The chain employs TRBV5-1 and TRBJ2-7; D possibly uses TRBD1 or TRBD2 (5 bases each). Trimming pared 0 bases from V and 1 base from J, leaving 14 bases between. The V gene's germline CDR1 is SGHRS and CDR2 YFSETQ. This CDR3 comprises 16 residues. Together with reference TRBV5-1 and TRBJ2-7, the CDR3 gives the full variable domain: KAGVTQTPRYLIKTRGQQVTLSCSPISGHRSVSWYQQTPGQGLQFLFEYFSETQRNKGNFPGRFSGRQFSNSRSEMNVSTLELGDSALYLCASSLDRGRGSYEQYFGPGTRLTVT.

This rearrangement joins TRBV9 to TRBJ1-3, with a tentative D call TRBD1 (6 bases). Germline V CDR1 and CDR2: SGDLS, YYNGEE. The CDR3 contains 13 residues. Trimming left V 9 bases short and J 2 bases short, with 12 bases between. CDR3 region: CATSQGPGNTIYF. CDR3 DNA: TGTGCCACCTCACAGGGACCTGGAAACACCATATATTTT.

This rearrangement joins TRBV12-3 or TRBV12-4 to TRBJ2-2, with TRBD2 matching 12 bases. Unmatched junction bases numbered 11, after V lost 7 bases and J lost 8 bases. The CDR3 runs to 16 residues. The CDR3 DNA follows: TGTGCCAGCAAACTACTAGCGGGGGGATTTGGGGGGGAGCTGTTTTTT. Protein sequence: CASKLLAGGFGGELFF.

The chain carries TRBV9 and TRBJ2-3, with 9 nucleotides matching TRBD1. This CDR3 contains 14 residues. The J segment lost 9 bases and the V segment lost 0 bases, leaving 5 bases of the junction unmatched. Germline V CDR1 and CDR2: SGDLS, YYNGEE. CDR3 DNA sequence: TGTGCCAGCAGCGTAGGGGACAGGGAGGAGACGCAGTATTTT. Its translation: CASSVGDREETQYF. The full variable domain, in which reference TRBV9 and TRBJ2-3 provide the parts outside the CDR3, is DSGVTQTPKHLITATGQRVTLRCSPRSGDLSVYWYQQSLDQGLQFLIQYYNGEERAKGNILERFSAQQFPDLHSELNLSSLELGDSALYFCASSVGDREETQYFGPGTRLTVL.

This clonotype was observed a handful of times. J is TRBJ2-2 and V is TRBV5-1, with D hard to call. The CDR3 length is 17 residues. CDR1 and CDR2 from the germline V gene are SGHRS and YFSETQ. V was pared by 0 bases and J by 1 base, with 13 bases between. CDR3 nucleotides: TGCGCCAGCAGCTTGGAATCGAGGCAGTTGAACACCGGGGAGCTGTTTTTT. Protein product: CASSLESRQLNTGELFF.

The rearrangement uses TRBV10-2 and TRBJ2-3; 7 bases line up with TRBD1. Germline CDR1 is WSHSY and CDR2 is SAAADI. The CDR3 sequence is 14 residues long. V lost 6 bases to trimming and J lost 4 bases; unmatched junction nucleotides: 7. CDR3 in DNA: TGCGCCAGCAGGGCTTTGGGACAGTCAGATACGCAGTATTTT. Its protein product is CASRALGQSDTQYF.

The rearrangement uses TRBV4-3 and TRBJ2-7; D possibly corresponds to TRBD1 (5 bases). V lost 0 bases and J lost 0, with 15 bases in between. This CDR3 is built from 17 residues. The germline gives CDR1 LGHNA, CDR2 YSLEER. CDR3 DNA: TGCGCCAGCAGCCAAGATTTGGCAGGGCTGAGCTCCTACGAGCAGTACTTC. It is translated as CASSQDLAGLSSYEQYF.